This T cell receptor (beta chain) was found in a study of metastatic and nonmetastatic thyroid tumors. Background on the study: Blood and tumor or nodule tissue repertoires from malignant and benign thyroid patients were compared. Overall study findings and caveats: The reported finding was significantly higher TCR beta diversity in malignant thyroid tumors relative to benign nodules, in blood and tumor.

Germline CDR1 is MDHEN and CDR2 is SYDVKM. The CDR3 consists of 16 residues. Trimming took off 5 bases at V and 4 bases at J, with 15 bases between the two ends. None of the patients had undergone any treatment ahead of thyroid surgery. With MiXCR, TCRdb called clones anew from the PCR reads. The sample shows fewer than 11,000 clones, about a third of them seen only once. This clone was recorded a few times. Its target is not known. This TCR derives from a female donor with papillary thyroid cancer or a benign thyroid nodule (not recorded which). Some clones in this sample may be carry-over from other donors' samples. The sample comprised tumor tissue. The chain uses TRBV28 and TRBJ1-6; a possible D gene is TRBD1 (6 bases). The CDR3 region has the DNA TGTGCCAGCAGTCCCCTCAGGGGAGAATATAATTCACCCCTCCACTTT. Its translation is CASSPLRGEYNSPLHF.